This T cell receptor beta chain was found in a study of CD8 T cells in ankylosing spondylitis. Study-wide findings and caveats: Reports say disease-linked clones showed up significantly more in matched ankylosing spondylitis synovial fluid.

This clonotype occurred a few times. Its antigen remains unknown. The authors made TCR beta libraries by quantitative 5'-RACE with molecular barcodes. TCRdb itself ran the 5' RACE reads through MiXCR, one entry per CDR3 protein. The sample holds roughly 200,000 distinct CDR3 sequences, around 13% seen once. The receptor's source is a male donor with ankylosing spondylitis or in good health (not recorded which). Sequencing input: blood, either unsorted or a sorted T cell fraction (not recorded which).

CDR3: CASSPRPGQVEPYEQYF. As DNA, the CDR3 is TGTGCCAGCAGCCCCAGACCGGGACAGGTGGAGCCCTACGAGCAGTACTTC. The chain carries TRBV14 and TRBJ2-7; 8 nucleotides align to TRBD1. J gave up 2 bases and V 4 bases, and 13 bases lay outside the gene matches. The CDR3 sequence is 17 residues long. The germline gives CDR1 SGHDN, CDR2 FVKESK. The full variable domain, in which reference TRBV14 and TRBJ2-7 provide the parts outside the CDR3, is EAGVTQFPSHSVIEKGQTVTLRCDPISGHDNLYWYRRVMGKEIKFLLHFVKESKQDESGMPNNRFLAERTGGTYSTLKVQPAELEDSGVYFCASSPRPGQVEPYEQYFGPGTRLTVT.